Sequencing of this TCR beta chain was carried out in a study of cytomegalovirus exposure and HLA in healthy donors. Study-wide results and limits: Most of the TCR beta V segments (in an earlier analysis) were productive either about 87% or about 30% of the time. V- and J-gene trimming of TCR beta was linked (in a later analysis) to a missense DCLRE1C variant. For cytomegalovirus status, the classifier reportedly gave diagnoses with high specificity and sensitivity.

Of note for this clone: Its antigen is as yet unknown.

The PCR was carried out with 60 Vbeta primers and 13 Jbeta primers. Assay used: immunoSEQ multiplex PCR; TCRdb lists only in-frame clones, some missing. In the table there are under 200,000 clones, about four fifths of which are singletons. CDR1 and CDR2 from the germline V gene are MRHNA and SNTAGT. The CDR3 is made up of 15 amino acids. Trimming at V came to 3 bases and at J to 5 bases, leaving 6 bases not matched to a gene. The chain carries TRBV6-4 and TRBJ2-2, with 7 nucleotides matching TRBD2. What was sequenced was PBMCs. The clonotype originates from a middle-aged man in good health and CMV-seropositive. The CDR3 DNA follows: TGTGCCAGCAGTGATAGCGGGCGAGGGACCGGGGAGCTGTTTTTT. Translated, it gives CASSDSGRGTGELFF.